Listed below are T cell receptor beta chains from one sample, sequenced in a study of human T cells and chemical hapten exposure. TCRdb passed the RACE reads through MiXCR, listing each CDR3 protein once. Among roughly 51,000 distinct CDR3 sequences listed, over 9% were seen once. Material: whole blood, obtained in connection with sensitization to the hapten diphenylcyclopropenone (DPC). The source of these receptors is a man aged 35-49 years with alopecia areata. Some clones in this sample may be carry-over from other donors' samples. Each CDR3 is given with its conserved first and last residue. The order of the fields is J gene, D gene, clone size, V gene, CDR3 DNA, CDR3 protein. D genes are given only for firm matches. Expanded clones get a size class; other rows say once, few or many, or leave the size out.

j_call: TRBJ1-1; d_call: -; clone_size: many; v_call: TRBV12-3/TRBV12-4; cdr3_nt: TGTGCCAGCAGTTTGGGCATCTTGAACACTGAAGCTTTCTTT; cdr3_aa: CASSLGILNTEAFF
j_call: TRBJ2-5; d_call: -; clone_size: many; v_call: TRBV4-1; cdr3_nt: TGCGCCAGCAGCCACCCAGACTTCCAAGAGACCCAGTACTTC; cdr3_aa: CASSHPDFQETQYF
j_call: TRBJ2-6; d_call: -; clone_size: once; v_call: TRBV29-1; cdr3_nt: TGCAGCGTAGACAGGGAGGGCGTCCTGACTTTC; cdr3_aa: CSVDREGVLTF
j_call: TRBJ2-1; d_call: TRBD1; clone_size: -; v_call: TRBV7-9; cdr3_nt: TGTGCCAGCAGCTTACCACCACCGGGACAGGGGGGAGGTGAGCAGTTCTTC; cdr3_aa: CASSLPPPGQGGGEQFF
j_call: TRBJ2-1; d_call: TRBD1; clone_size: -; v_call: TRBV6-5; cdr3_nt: TGTGCCAGCAGTTACGGGACAGGGGCCTACAATGAGCAGTTCTTC; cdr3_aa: CASSYGTGAYNEQFF
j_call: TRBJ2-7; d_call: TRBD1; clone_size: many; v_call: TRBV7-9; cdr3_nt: TGTGCCAGCAGCTTGACAGGGCCTGAAGGGTCCTACGAGCAGTACTTC; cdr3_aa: CASSLTGPEGSYEQYF
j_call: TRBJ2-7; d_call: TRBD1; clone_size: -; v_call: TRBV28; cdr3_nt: TGTGCCAGCAGTTTGTCGGGACAGGGGCTACCATACGAGCAGTACTTC; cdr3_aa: CASSLSGQGLPYEQYF
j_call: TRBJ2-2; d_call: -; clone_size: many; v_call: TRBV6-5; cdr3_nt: TGTGCCAGCAGTTCAACAGGGCCCCCCGGGGAGCTGTTTTTT; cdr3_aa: CASSSTGPPGELFF
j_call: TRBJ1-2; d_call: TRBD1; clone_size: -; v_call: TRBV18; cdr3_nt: TGTGCCAGCTCATCCGTACAGGGGACCGCGACCTATGGCTACACCTTC; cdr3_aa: CASSSVQGTATYGYTF
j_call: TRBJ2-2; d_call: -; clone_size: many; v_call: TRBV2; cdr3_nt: TGTGCCAGCAGTGACTCCTTTAACCAGGGGTGGACCGGGGAGCTGTTTTTT; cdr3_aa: CASSDSFNQGWTGELFF
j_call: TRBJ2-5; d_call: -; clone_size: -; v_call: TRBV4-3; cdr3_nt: TGCGCCAGCAGCCAAGCCCTCACCCAAGAGACCCAGTACTTC; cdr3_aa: CASSQALTQETQYF
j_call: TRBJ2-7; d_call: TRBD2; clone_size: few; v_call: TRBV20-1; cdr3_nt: TGCAGTCCCCTGCGGCAGGGACTGACACTAGCGGGATTCTACGAGCAGTACTTC; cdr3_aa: CSPLRQGLTLAGFYEQYF
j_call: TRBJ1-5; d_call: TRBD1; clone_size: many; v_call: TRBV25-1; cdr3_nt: TGTGCCAGCAGCCGCTCGGACAGGGCGGAACAGCCCCAGCATTTT; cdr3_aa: CASSRSDRAEQPQHF
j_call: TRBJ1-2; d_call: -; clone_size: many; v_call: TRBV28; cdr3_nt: TGTGCCAGCAGTTCTCCCCCGCGGGGCTTGGACTATGGCTACACCTTC; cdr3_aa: CASSSPPRGLDYGYTF
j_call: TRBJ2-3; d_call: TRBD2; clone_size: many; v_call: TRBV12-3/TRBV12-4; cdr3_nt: TGTGCCAGCAGTTTCGGGCTAGGCGGGAGAGGCACAGATACGCAGTATTTT; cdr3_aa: CASSFGLGGRGTDTQYF
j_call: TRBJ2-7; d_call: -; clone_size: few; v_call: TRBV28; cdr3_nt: TGTGCCAGCAGTTCAGACAGCTCCTACGAGCAGTACTTC; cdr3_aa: CASSSDSSYEQYF
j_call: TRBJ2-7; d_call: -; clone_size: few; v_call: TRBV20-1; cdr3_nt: TGCAGTGCTTGGGGGGGCCAGGCTCGGAACGAGCAGTACTTC; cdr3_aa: CSAWGGQARNEQYF
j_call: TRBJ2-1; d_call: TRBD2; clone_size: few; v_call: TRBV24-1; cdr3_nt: TGTGCCACCAGTGCTCTAGCGGGAGGGCCAGACAATGAGCAGTTCTTC; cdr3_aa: CATSALAGGPDNEQFF
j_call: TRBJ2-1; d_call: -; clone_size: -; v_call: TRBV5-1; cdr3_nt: TGCGCCAGCAGCTTGGAGGGGGACTCCTACAATGAGCAGTTCTTC; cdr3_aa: CASSLEGDSYNEQFF
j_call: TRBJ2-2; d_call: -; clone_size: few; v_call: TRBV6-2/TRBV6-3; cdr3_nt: TGTGCCAGCAGTTACACAGACACCGGGGAGCTGTTTTTT; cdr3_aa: CASSYTDTGELFF
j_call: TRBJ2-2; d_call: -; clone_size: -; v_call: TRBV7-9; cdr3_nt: TGTGCCAGCAGCCTGCTGAGGGGCCCGACCGGGGAGCTGTTTTTT; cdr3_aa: CASSLLRGPTGELFF
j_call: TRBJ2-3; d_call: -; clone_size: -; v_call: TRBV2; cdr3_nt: TGTGCCAGAAAGAGAGGGCCGGTAGATACGCAGTATTTT; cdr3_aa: CARKRGPVDTQYF
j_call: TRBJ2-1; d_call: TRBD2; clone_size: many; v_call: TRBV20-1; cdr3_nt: TGCAGTGCTACCGGGACTAGCGGGAGTAGGAACAATGAGCAGTTCTTC; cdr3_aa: CSATGTSGSRNNEQFF
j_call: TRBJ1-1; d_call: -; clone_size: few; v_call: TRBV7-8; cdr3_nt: TGTGCCAGCAGCTTCCAAGTTGGATCTGAAGCTTTCTTT; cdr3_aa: CASSFQVGSEAFF
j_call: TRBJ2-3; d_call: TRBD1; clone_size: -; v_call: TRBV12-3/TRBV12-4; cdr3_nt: TGTGCCAGCAGTCTCTCAGGGGGCGACTCAGATACGCAGTATTTT; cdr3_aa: CASSLSGGDSDTQYF
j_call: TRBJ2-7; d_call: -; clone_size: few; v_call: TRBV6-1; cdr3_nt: TGTGCCAGCAGTGAACAAGGGGTATGGGCCTACGAGCAGTACTTC; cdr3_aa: CASSEQGVWAYEQYF
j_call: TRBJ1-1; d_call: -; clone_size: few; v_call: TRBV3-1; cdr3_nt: TGTGCCAGCAGCCAAATGACCAAGGGACGGGCTTTCTTT; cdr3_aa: CASSQMTKGRAFF
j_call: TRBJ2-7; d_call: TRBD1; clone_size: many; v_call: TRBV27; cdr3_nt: TGTGCCAGCAGGCCGGGACAGCCCTCCGACGGGCAGTACTTC; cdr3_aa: CASRPGQPSDGQYF
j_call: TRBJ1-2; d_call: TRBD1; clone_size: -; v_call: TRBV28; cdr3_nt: TGTGCCAGCAGGGGACAGGGCGAGGCCTATGGCTACACCTTC; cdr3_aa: CASRGQGEAYGYTF
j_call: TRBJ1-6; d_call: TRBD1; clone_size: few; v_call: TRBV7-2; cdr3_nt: TGTGCCAGCAGCACATTCGGGACAGGGGGAAATTCACCCCTCCACTTT; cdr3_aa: CASSTFGTGGNSPLHF
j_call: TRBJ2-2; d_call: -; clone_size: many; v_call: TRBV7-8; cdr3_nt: TGTGCCAGCAGCTACCTACTAGGTGTCACCGGGGAGCTGTTTTTT; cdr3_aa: CASSYLLGVTGELFF
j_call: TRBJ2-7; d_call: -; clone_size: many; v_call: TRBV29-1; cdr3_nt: TGCAGCGTTGCAGGGGTACGGTTGAACGAGCAGTACTTC; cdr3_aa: CSVAGVRLNEQYF
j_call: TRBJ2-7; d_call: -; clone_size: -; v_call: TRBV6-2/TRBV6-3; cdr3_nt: TGTGCCAGCAGGGTGGGCTACGAGCAGTACTTC; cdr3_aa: CASRVGYEQYF
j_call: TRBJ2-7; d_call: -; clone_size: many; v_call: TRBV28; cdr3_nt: TGTGCCAGCAGTTTACGGACACCCTACGAGCAGTACTTC; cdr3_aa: CASSLRTPYEQYF
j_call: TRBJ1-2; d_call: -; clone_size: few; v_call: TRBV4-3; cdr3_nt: TGCGCCAGCAGCCTTCACGGCACAACAGGCTATGGCTACACCTTC; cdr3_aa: CASSLHGTTGYGYTF
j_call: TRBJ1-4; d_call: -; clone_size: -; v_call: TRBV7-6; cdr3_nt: TGTGCCAGCAGTCTATTGCCTCAGGGACCAACTAATGAAAAACTGTTTTTT; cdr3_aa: CASSLLPQGPTNEKLFF
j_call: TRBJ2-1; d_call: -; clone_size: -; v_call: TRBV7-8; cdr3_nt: TGTGCCAGCAGCTTCGACAGTGCCATCGATGAGCAGTTCTTC; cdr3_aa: CASSFDSAIDEQFF
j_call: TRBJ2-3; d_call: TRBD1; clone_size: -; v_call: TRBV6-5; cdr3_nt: TGTGCCAGCAGTAAACGGACAGGACAATTAGGCACAGATACGCAGTATTTT; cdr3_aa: CASSKRTGQLGTDTQYF
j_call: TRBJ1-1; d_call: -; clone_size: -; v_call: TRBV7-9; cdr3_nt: TGTGCCAGCACCCTCCCCCAGAGCACTGAAGCTTTCTTT; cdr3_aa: CASTLPQSTEAFF
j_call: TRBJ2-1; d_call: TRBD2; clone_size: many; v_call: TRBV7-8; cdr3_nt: TGTGCCAGCAGCTTTCTCCGACTAGCGAATTACAATGAGCAGTTCTTC; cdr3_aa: CASSFLRLANYNEQFF
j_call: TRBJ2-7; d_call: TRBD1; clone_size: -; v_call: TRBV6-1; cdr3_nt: TGTGCCAGCAGTGAATGGGGGACAGACTACGAGCAGTACTTC; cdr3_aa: CASSEWGTDYEQYF
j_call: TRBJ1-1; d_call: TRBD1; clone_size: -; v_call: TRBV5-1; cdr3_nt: TGCGCCAGCAGGGGACAGGTGAGGGAAACTGAAGCTTTCTTT; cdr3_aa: CASRGQVRETEAFF
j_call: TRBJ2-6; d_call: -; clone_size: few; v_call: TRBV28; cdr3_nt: TGTGCCAGCAGTGGAGGGGGCGAGGCCAACGTCCTGACTTTC; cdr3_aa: CASSGGGEANVLTF
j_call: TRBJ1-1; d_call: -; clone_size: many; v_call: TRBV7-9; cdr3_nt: TGTGCCAGCAGCTTACGGGACACTGAAGCTTTCTTT; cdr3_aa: CASSLRDTEAFF
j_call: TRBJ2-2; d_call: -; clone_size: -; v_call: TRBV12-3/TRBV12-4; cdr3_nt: TGTGCCAGCACCCCTGGCACCGGGGAGCCGTTTTTT; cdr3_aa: CASTPGTGEPFF
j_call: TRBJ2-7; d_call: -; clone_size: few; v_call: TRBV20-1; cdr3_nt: TGCAGTGCTGCTCGCGAGCAGTACTTC; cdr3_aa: CSAAREQYF
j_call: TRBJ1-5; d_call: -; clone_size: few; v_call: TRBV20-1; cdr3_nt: TGCAGTGCTAGAGGGTCGGGGAATAGCAATCAGCCCCAGCATTTT; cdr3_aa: CSARGSGNSNQPQHF
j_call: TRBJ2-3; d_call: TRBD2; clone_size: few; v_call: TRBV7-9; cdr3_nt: TGTGCCAGCAGCATTGCGGGGGGGCGTCGGGCAGATACGCAGTATTTT; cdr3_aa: CASSIAGGRRADTQYF
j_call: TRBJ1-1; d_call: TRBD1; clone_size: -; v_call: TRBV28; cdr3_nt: TGTGCCAGCAGTCGAACCCAACAGGGGGCGGACACTGAAGCTTTCTTT; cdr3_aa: CASSRTQQGADTEAFF
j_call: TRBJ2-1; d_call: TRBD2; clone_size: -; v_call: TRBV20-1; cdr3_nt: TGCAGTGCTAGACTAGCGGGCAATGAGCAGTTCTTC; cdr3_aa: CSARLAGNEQFF
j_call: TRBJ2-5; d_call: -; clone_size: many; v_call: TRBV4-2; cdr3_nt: TGTGCCAGCAGCAAACAATACCGGGATCAAGAGACCCAGTACTTC; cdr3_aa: CASSKQYRDQETQYF
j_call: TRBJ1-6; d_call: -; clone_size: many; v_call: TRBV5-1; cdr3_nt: TGCGCCAGCAGCTTGGATTTTTCACCCCTCCACTTT; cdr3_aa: CASSLDFSPLHF
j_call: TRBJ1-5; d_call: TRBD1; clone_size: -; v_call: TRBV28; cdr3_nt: TGTGCCAGCAGCACCGGGACAGGGAATCAGCCCCAGCATTTT; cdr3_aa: CASSTGTGNQPQHF
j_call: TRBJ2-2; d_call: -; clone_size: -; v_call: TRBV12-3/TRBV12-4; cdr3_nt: TGTGCCAGCAGTGGCGGGCTAAACACCGGGGAGCTGTTTTTT; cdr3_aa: CASSGGLNTGELFF
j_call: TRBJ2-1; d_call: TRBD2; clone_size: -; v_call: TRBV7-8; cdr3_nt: TGTGCCAGCAGCTTAGCGCTAGGACTAGCGTCGCGCTCCCCTCAGTTCTTC; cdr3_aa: CASSLALGLASRSPQFF
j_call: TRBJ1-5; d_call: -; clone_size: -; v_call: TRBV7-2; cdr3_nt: TGTGCCAGCAGCTTCCGACAGCCTGGGCAGCCCCAGCATTTT; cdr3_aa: CASSFRQPGQPQHF
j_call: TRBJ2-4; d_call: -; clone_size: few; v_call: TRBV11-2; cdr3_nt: TGTGCCAGCAGCGCGGGACTCCCCTTAGCCAAAAACATTCAGTACTTC; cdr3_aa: CASSAGLPLAKNIQYF